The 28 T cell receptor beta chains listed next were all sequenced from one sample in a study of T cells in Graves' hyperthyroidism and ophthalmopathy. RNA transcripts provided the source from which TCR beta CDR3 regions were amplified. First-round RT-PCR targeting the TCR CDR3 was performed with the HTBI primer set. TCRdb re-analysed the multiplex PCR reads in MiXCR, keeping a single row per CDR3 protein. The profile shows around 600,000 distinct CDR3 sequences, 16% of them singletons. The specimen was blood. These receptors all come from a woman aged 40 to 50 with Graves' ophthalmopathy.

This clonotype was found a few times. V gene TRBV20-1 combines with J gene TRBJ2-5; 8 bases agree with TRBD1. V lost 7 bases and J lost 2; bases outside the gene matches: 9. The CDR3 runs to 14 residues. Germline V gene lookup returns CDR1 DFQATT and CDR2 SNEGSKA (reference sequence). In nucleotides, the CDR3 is TGCAGTGTCCCAGGGGGCGCTGGGCAAGAGACCCAGTACTTC. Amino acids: CSVPGGAGQETQYF.

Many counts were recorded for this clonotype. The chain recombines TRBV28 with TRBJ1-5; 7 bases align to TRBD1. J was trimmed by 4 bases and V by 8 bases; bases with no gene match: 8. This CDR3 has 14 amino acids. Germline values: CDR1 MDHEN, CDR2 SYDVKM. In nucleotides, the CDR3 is TGTGCCAGCGTTTCCGGGACAGATAATCAGCCCCAGCATTTT. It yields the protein CASVSGTDNQPQHF.

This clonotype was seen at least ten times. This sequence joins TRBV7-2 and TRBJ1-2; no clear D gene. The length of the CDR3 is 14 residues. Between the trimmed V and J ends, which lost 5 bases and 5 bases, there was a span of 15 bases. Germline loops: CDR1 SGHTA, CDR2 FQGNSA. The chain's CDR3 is CASSPQRSAYGYTF. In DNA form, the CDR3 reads TGTGCCAGCAGCCCCCAGCGGTCTGCTTATGGCTACACCTTC.

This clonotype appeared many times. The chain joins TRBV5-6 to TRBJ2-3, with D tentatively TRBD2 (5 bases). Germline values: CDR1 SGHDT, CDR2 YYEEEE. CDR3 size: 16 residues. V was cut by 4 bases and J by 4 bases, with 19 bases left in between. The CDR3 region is CASSTLGSSRADTQYF. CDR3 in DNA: TGTGCCAGCAGCACTCTGGGGAGCTCGCGGGCAGATACGCAGTATTTT.

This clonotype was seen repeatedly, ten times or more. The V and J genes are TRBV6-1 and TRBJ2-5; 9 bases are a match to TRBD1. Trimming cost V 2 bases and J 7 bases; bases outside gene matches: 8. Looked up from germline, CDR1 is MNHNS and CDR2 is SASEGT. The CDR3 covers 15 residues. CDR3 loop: CASSEWGQGRTTQYF. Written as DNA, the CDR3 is TGTGCCAGCAGTGAATGGGGACAGGGTAGGACGACCCAGTACTTC.

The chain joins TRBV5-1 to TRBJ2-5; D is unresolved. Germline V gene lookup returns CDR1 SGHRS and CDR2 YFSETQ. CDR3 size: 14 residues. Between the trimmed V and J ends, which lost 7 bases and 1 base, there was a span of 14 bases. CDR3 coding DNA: TGCGCCAGCCGGATACAGCTAACCCAAGAGACCCAGTACTTC. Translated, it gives CASRIQLTQETQYF.

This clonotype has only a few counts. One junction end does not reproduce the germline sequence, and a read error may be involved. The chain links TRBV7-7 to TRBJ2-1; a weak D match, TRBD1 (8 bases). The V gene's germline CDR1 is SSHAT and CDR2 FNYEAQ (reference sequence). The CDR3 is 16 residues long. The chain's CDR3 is CASSLGGGTGYNEQFF. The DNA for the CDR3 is TGTGCTAGCAGCTTAGGGGGGGGGACAGGCTACAATGAGCAGTTCTTC.

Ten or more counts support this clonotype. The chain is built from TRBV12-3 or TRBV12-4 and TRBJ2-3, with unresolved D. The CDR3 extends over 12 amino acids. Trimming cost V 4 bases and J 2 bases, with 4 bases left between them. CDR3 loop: CASSWDTDTQYF. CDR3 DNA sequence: TGTGCCAGCAGTTGGGACACAGATACGCAGTATTTT.

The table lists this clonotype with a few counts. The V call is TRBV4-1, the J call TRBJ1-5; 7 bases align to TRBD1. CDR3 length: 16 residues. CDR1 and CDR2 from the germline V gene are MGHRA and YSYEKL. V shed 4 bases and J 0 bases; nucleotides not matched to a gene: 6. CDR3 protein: CASSRDRDYSNQPQHF. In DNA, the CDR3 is TGCGCCAGCAGCCGAGACAGGGATTATAGCAATCAGCCCCAGCATTTT.

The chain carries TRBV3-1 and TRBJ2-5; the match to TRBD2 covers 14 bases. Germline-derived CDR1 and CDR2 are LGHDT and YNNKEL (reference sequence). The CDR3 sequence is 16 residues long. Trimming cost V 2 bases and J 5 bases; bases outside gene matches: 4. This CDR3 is CASSQWTSGRSETQYF. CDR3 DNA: TGTGCCAGCAGCCAATGGACTAGCGGGAGGAGTGAGACCCAGTACTTC.

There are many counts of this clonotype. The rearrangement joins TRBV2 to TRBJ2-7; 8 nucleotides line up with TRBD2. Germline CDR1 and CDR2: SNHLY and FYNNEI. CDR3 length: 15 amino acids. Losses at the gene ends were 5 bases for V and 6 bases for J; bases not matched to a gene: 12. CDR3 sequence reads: CASSLLAGGPSEQYF. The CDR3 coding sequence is TGTGCCAGCAGTCTTCTTGCGGGGGGACCTTCCGAGCAGTACTTC.

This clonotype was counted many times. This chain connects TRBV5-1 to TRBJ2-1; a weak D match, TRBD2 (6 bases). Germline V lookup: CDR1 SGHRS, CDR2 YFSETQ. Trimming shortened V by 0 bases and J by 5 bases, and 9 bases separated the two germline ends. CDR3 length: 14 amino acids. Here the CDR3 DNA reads TGCGCCAGCAGCTTGGTGGCGGGGAACAATGAGCAGTTCTTC. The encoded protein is CASSLVAGNNEQFF.

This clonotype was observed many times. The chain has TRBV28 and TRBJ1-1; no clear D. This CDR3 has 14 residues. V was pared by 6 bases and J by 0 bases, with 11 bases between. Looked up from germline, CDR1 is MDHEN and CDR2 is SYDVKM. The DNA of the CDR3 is TGTGCCAGCAGCCTGGGCACTATGAACACTGAAGCTTTCTTT. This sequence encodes CASSLGTMNTEAFF.

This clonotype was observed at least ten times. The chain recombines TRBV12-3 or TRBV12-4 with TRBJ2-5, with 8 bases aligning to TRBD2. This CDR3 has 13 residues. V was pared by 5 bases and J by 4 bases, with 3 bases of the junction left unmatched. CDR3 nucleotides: TGTGCCAGCAGTACGGGGGGGCTAGAGACCCAGTACTTC. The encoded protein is CASSTGGLETQYF.

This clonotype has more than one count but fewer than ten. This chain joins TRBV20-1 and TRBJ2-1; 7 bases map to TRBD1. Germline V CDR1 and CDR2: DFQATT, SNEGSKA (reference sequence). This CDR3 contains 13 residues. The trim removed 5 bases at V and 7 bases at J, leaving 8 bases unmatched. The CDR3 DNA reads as TGCAGTGCTCCTAGACAGGGACGGAATGAGCAGTTCTTC. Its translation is CSAPRQGRNEQFF.

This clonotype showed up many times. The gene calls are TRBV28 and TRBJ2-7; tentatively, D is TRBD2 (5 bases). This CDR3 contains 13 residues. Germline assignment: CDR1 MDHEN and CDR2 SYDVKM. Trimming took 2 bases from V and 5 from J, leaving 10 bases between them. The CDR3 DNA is TGTGCCAGCAGTTTAAGAGGGTACCACGAGCAGTACTTC. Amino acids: CASSLRGYHEQYF.

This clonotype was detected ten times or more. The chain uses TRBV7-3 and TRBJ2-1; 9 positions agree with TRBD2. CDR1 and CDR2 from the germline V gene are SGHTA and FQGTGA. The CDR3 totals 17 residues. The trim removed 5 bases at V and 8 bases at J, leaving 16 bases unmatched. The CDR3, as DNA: TGTGCCAGCAGCAAGACTGGAGGGTCTAGCGGGAAAGATGAGCAGTTCTTC. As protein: CASSKTGGSSGKDEQFF.

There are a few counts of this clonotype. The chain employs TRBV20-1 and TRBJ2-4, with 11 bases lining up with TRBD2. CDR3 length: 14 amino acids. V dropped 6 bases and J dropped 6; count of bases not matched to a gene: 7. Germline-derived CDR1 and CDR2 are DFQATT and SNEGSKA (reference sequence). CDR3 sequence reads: CSAQTGTSGNIQYF. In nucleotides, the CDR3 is TGCAGTGCGCAAACCGGGACTAGCGGAAACATTCAGTACTTC.

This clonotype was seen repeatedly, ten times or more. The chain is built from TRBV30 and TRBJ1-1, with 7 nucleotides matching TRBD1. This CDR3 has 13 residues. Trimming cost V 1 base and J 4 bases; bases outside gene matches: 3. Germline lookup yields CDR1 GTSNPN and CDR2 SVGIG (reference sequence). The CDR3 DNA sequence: TGTGCCTGGAGTGCACAGGGGCGCACTGAAGCTTTCTTT. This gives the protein CAWSAQGRTEAFF.

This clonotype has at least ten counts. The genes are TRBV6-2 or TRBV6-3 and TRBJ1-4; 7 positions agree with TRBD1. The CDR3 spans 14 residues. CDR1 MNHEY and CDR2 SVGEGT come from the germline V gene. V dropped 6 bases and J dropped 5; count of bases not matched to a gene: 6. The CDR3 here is CASRQGQVNEKLFF. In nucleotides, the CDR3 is TGTGCCAGCAGACAAGGACAGGTGAATGAAAAACTGTTTTTT.

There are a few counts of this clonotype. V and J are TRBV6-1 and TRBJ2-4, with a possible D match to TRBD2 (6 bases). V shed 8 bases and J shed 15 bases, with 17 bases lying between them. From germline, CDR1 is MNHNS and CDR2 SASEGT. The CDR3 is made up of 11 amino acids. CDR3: CASFGGEHTYF. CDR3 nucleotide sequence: TGTGCCAGCTTCGGAGGGGAACATACGTACTTC.

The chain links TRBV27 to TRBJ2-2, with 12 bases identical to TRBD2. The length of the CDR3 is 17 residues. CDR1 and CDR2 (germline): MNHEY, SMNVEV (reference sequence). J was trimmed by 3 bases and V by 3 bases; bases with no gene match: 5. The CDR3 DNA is TGTGCCAGCAGTTTCGCTAGCGGGGGGGCTTACACCGGGGAGCTGTTTTTT. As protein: CASSFASGGAYTGELFF.

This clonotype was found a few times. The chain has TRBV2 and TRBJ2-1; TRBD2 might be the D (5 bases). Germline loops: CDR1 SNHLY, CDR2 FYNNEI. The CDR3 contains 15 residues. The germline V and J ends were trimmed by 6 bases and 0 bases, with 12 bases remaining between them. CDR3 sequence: CASRVLRGSYNEQFF. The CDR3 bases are TGTGCCAGCAGAGTCTTACGGGGCTCCTACAATGAGCAGTTCTTC.

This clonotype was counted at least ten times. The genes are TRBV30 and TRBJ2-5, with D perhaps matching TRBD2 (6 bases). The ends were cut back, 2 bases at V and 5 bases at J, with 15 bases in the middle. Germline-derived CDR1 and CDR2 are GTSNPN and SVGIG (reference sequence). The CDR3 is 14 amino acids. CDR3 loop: CAWSPSRGGETQYF. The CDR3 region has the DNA TGTGCCTGGAGTCCCTCTCGCGGAGGGGAGACCCAGTACTTC.

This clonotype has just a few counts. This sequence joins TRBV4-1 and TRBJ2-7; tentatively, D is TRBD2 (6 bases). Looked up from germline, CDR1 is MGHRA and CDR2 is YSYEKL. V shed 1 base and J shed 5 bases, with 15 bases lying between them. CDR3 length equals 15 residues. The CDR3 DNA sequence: TGCGCCAGCAGCCAAGTCAGGGACTCCCCCCACGAGCAGTACTTC. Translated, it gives CASSQVRDSPHEQYF.

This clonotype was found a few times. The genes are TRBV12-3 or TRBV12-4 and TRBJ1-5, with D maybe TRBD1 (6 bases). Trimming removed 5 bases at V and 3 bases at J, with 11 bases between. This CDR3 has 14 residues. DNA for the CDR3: TGTGCCAGCAGTCAATCAGGGGACAATCAGCCCCAGCATTTT. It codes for CASSQSGDNQPQHF.

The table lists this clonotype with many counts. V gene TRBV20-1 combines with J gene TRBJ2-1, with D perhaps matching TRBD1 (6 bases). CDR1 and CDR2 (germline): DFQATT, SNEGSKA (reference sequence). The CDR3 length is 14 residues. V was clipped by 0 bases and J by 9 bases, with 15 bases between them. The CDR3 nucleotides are TGCAGTGCTAGAGATGAGGGGGAAGTTCCTGAGCAGTTCTTC. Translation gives CSARDEGEVPEQFF.

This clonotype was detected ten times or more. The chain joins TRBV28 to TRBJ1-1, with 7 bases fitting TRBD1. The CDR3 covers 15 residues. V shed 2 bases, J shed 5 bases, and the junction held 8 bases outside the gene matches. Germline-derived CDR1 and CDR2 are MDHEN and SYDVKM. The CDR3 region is CASSLGPGGMTEAFF. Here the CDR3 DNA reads TGTGCCAGCAGTTTAGGCCCAGGGGGTATGACTGAAGCTTTCTTT.